This T cell receptor beta chain emerged from a study of CDR3 diversity in severe acne. The CDR3 runs 14 residues. Trimming took off 1 base at V and 4 bases at J, with 10 bases between the two ends. Looked up from germline, CDR1 is SGHTA and CDR2 is FQGNSA. This clonotype was seen a handful of times. TCRdb itself ran the PCR reads through MiXCR, one entry per CDR3 protein. The sample contains over 85,000 distinct CDR3 sequences, roughly half of which appear only once. The chain uses TRBV7-2 and TRBJ1-1, with unresolved D. Sequencing was done on a sample of blood. This TCR derives from a male donor with acne. This CDR3 is CASSLGAGSTEAFF. CDR3 sequence (DNA): TGTGCCAGCAGCTTAGGGGCGGGCAGCACTGAAGCTTTCTTT.